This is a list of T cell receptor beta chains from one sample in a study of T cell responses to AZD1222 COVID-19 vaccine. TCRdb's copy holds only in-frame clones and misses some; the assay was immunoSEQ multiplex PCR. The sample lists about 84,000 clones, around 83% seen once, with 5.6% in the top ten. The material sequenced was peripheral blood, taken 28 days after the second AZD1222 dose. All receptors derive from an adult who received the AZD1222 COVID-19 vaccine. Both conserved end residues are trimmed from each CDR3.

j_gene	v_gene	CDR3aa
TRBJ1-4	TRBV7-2	ASSKGRYATNEKLF
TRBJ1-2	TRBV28	ASRPGGEMGYT
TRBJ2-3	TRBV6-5	ASSYGGLGTDTQY
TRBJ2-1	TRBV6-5	ATRWDLKVANEQF
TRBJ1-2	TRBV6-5	ASSYSFNYGYT
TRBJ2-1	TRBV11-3	ASSLDSGQGYNEQF
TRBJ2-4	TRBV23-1	ASSPPGLKNIQY
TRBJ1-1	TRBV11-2	ASSLGRGVGTEAF
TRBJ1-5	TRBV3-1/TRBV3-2	ASSQDHGGGQPQH
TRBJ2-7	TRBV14	ASSQLDWDRGSGQY